Many counts were recorded for the clone carrying this T cell receptor beta chain. Previously reported methods and listed TCR primers produced the bulk TCR libraries. Each CDR3 protein gets one entry after TCRdb re-called the PCR reads with MiXCR. Among tens of thousands of distinct CDR3 sequences listed, roughly 19% were seen once. The sample comes from a study of molecular identifiers for immune sequencing clone quantification. Overall study context: Naive CD8 RNA (20,000 or 100,000 cells) was divided into five aliquots, with four sequenced.

With RNA at 10%, 30% or 50%, naive CD8 libraries came from around 20,000 to 990,000 sorted cells. The CD8+CD4-CCR7+CD45RA+ phenotype defined the sorted naive CD8 T cells. Trimming stripped 2 bases from V and 0 bases from J, with 7 bases between. Germline CDR1 and CDR2: MGHRA and YSYEKL. The CDR3 is 14 residues long. The chain couples TRBV4-1 to TRBJ2-5; D gene ambiguous. Sequences were obtained from naive CD8+ T cells from blood, with Jurkat cell RNA spiked in. Subset defined: FACS-sorted CD8+CD4-CCR7+CD45RA+ naive T cells. This TCR was recovered from a human donor in good health. Some libraries in this study had Jurkat cell RNA spiked in. The CDR3 DNA follows: TGCGCCAGCAGCCAAACTGGGAACCAAGAGACCCAGTACTTC. It yields the protein CASSQTGNQETQYF.